This T cell receptor (beta chain) was recorded in a study of beta chain features in type 1 diabetes. Each sorted fraction was over 95% pure. The study, taken as a whole, reports: Resolution of whether HLA type affects TCRB rearrangement was not achieved here. The similarity of naive, central memory and Treg TCRB repertoires appeared greater among patients than among healthy donors.

Expressed TCRB transcripts were sequenced because the entire RNA isolate underwent reverse transcription. Assay used: immunoSEQ multiplex PCR; TCRdb lists only in-frame clones, some missing. Of about 340,000 clones in the sample, roughly 8% were seen once. In its sample, this clone was seen a few times. Its specificity is unknown. Germline V CDR1 and CDR2: SGHDT, YYEEEE. This CDR3 is 18 amino acids long. The junction had 12 bases not matched to a gene; V was cut back by 4 bases and J by 3 bases. The chain couples TRBV5-6 to TRBJ2-3, with 12 bases identical to TRBD1. The sequencing input was central memory CD4+ T cells from blood. The TCR originated in a woman in her late teens or twenties in good health. CDR3 amino acids: CASSHGTGGRAGTDTQYF. The CDR3 region has the DNA TGTGCCAGCAGCCACGGGACAGGGGGCCGTGCCGGGACAGATACGCAGTATTTT.